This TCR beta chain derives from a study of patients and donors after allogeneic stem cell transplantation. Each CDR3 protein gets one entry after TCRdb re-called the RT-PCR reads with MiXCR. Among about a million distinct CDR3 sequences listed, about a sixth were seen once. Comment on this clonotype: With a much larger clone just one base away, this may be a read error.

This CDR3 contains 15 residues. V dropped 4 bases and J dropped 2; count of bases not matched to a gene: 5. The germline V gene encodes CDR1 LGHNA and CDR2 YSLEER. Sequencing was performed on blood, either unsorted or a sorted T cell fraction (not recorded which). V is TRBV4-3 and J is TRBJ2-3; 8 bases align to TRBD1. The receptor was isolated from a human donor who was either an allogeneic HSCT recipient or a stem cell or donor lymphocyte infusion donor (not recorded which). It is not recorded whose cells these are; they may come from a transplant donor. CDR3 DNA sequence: TGCGCCAGCAGCCTAGGGGACAGGCACACAGATACGCAGTATTTT. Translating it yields CASSLGDRHTDTQYF.